What follows are 4 T cell receptor beta chains derived from one specimen sequenced in a study of post-analysis software for immune sequencing data. General study results and limits: Four to six TRBV segments were more frequent in patients than controls; TRBV5-6, TRBV5-1 and TRBV20-1 belonged to this group.

These receptors have no known antigen. Prepared libraries of TCR beta cDNA carried unique molecular identifiers. Using its own MiXCR run on the PCR reads, TCRdb lists one record per CDR3 protein. The sample records about 460,000 distinct CDR3 sequences, roughly 45% being singletons. Material: blood. The origin of the receptors is a girl aged 10-17 years with multiple sclerosis.

The chain carries TRBV20-1 and TRBJ1-5, with D possibly being TRBD1 (5 bases). The CDR3 spans 14 residues. The V end lost 3 bases, the J end lost 6 bases, and 15 bases lay between the germline ends. CDR1 is DFQATT and CDR2 is SNEGSKA in the germline V gene (reference sequence). CDR3 nucleotide sequence: TGCAGTGCTAGTTCGGTCCAGGGTGCTCAGCCCCAGCATTTT. Translating it yields CSASSVQGAQPQHF.

The chain combines TRBV20-1 with TRBJ2-1; D call uncertain. The CDR3 is made up of 13 amino acids. Trimming shortened V by 7 bases and J by 5 bases, and 15 bases separated the two germline ends. Germline V gene lookup returns CDR1 DFQATT and CDR2 SNEGSKA (reference sequence). The CDR3 nucleotides read TGCAGTGTGGTAGAGAGTATCAACAATGAGCAGTTCTTC. This gives the protein CSVVESINNEQFF.

Only a few counts were recorded for this clonotype. This chain uses TRBV7-2 with TRBJ1-5; possibly TRBD1 for D (5 bases). CDR3 length: 14 amino acids. Per the germline V gene, CDR1 is SGHTA and CDR2 is FQGNSA. V was cut by 5 bases and J by 7 bases, with 15 bases left in between. The CDR3 bases are TGTGCCAGCAGCCGACTAGGGGTCCGGCAGCCCCAGCATTTT. The encoded protein is CASSRLGVRQPQHF. Full variable domain (remainder filled in from reference TRBV7-2 and TRBJ1-5): GAGVSQSPSNKVTEKGKDVELRCDPISGHTALYWYRQSLGQGLEFLIYFQGNSAPDKSGLPSDRFSAERTGGSVSTLTIQRTQQEDSAVYLCASSRLGVRQPQHFGDGTRLSIL.

The chain is built from TRBV4-1 and TRBJ2-3; perhaps D is TRBD1 or TRBD2 (5 bases each). Germline lookup yields CDR1 MGHRA and CDR2 YSYEKL. Trimming pared 8 bases from V and 2 bases from J, leaving 11 bases between. The CDR3 has 13 amino acids. DNA of the CDR3: TGCGCCAGCGCCCCAGGGACCACAGATACGCAGTATTTT. It translates to CASAPGTTDTQYF.